This T cell receptor beta chain was recorded in a study of regulatory T cells in long-lasting Graves disease. Study-level findings and limits: Those with persistent Graves' had less TCR diversity than newly diagnosed patients.

The CDR3 loop spans 12 amino acids. Germline assignment: CDR1 SQVTM and CDR2 ANQGSEA. The V and J ends lost 4 bases and 2 bases respectively, with 9 bases between them. Stated time point: persistent/refractory GD, antithyroid drugs over 5 years with positive TRAb. PBMC RNA served as the TCR library source. The diagnosis of Graves' disease used American Thyroid Association guidelines. Construction of TCR beta libraries relied on iRepertoire HTBI primers and on Arm-PCR targeting CDR3 regions. TCRdb used MiXCR to reprocess the multiplex PCR reads, holding one entry per CDR3 protein. The sample carries approximately 470,000 distinct CDR3 sequences, less than 25% recorded once. In this sample, this clonotype turned up a few times. Its antigen is undetermined.

The origin of this receptor is a female donor with Graves disease. The specimen was peripheral blood mononuclear cells (PBMCs), collected when the disease was refractory, from a patient treated with antithyroid drugs. This chain joins TRBV29-1 and TRBJ2-7; possibly TRBD2 for D (5 bases). CDR3 loop: CSVVATTYEQYF. Here the CDR3 DNA reads TGCAGCGTTGTGGCGACTACCTACGAGCAGTACTTC.